The 32 T cell receptor beta chains presented below share a single source sample, sequenced in a study of blood T cell repertoires in COVID-19. Some clones are missing from TCRdb's copy, which holds only in-frame ones; the method was immunoSEQ multiplex PCR. This table holds fewer than 450,000 clones, approximately 90% found once. The sequenced sample consisted of PBMCs or T cells enriched from blood (not recorded which). The origin of the receptors is a woman aged 18-29 years who had recovered from COVID-19.

This clone was seen at least ten times. The V and J genes are TRBV5-5 and TRBJ1-2, with D maybe TRBD1 (6 bases). The CDR3 totals 14 residues. V was pared by 3 bases and J by 1 base, with 10 bases between. The germline gives CDR1 SGHKS, CDR2 YYEKEE (reference sequence). The CDR3 nucleotides are TGTGCCAGCAGCTCTACAGGGTATAACTATGGCTACACCTTC. It yields the protein CASSSTGYNYGYTF.

The chain carries TRBV28 and TRBJ1-1; D may be TRBD1 (6 bases). This CDR3 is built from 14 residues. In germline, CDR1 is MDHEN, CDR2 SYDVKM. Trimming cost V 5 bases and J 3 bases, with 13 bases left between them. The CDR3 loop reads CASSTGSPDTEAFF. The CDR3 region has the DNA TGTGCCAGCAGTACAGGGTCCCCTGACACTGAAGCTTTCTTT.

J is TRBJ1-2 and V is TRBV18; no clear D. The V gene's germline CDR1 is KGHSH and CDR2 LQKENI. V was clipped by 3 bases and J by 4 bases, with 9 bases between them. The length of the CDR3 is 13 residues. CDR3 nucleotide sequence: TGTGCCAGCTCACCCCCCAACGGCTATGGCTACACCTTC. Translated, it gives CASSPPNGYGYTF.

For this clone: Relative to the germline gene, one junction end is altered; a read error may explain this. The chain employs TRBV6-5 and TRBJ1-2, with TRBD1 matching 7 bases. CDR3 length: 15 amino acids. The germline V gene has CDR1 MNHEY and CDR2 SVGAGI. CDR3 protein: CASSDSTGWTYGYTF. CDR3 bases: TGTGCCAGCAGTGACTCGACAGGGTGGACCTATGGCTACACCTTC.

The rearrangement links TRBV30 to TRBJ2-7; D remains ambiguous. V shed 2 bases and J shed 1 base, with 6 bases lying between them. This CDR3 region has 12 residues. Germline loops: CDR1 GTSNPN, CDR2 SVGIG (reference sequence). The CDR3 nucleotides read TGTGCCTGGAGTACCAGTTCCTACGAGCAGTACTTC. Its protein product is CAWSTSSYEQYF.

V gene TRBV6-1 combines with J gene TRBJ2-7; no clear D gene. The length of the CDR3 is 13 residues. CDR1 and CDR2 (germline): MNHNS, SASEGT. V was cut by 2 bases and J by 12 bases, with 17 bases left in between. The CDR3 loop reads CASSEKESVRPYF. In DNA, the CDR3 is TGTGCCAGCAGTGAAAAAGAGAGCGTGAGGCCGTACTTC.

The chain carries TRBV5-6 and TRBJ1-1; D is uncertain. Germline V CDR1 and CDR2: SGHDT, YYEEEE. Deletions cut 0 bases from V and 6 bases from J, with 15 bases between. This CDR3 comprises 15 residues. The CDR3 is CASSLVPPLSPEAFF. DNA for the CDR3: TGTGCCAGCAGCTTGGTCCCTCCTCTATCCCCTGAAGCTTTCTTT.

This rearrangement joins TRBV5-1 to TRBJ2-3; TRBD1 aligns across 9 bases. The germline CDR1 and CDR2 sequences are SGHRS and YFSETQ. V lost 3 bases and J lost 5; bases outside the gene matches: 13. The CDR3 runs 17 residues. CDR3 coding DNA: TGCGCCAGCAGCTACCAAACAGGGGGCAGCGGCGGAGATACGCAGTATTTT. Translated, it gives CASSYQTGGSGGDTQYF.

The chain employs TRBV19 and TRBJ1-2, with D maybe TRBD1 (5 bases). Per the germline V gene, CDR1 is LNHDA and CDR2 is SQIVND (reference sequence). V dropped 5 bases and J dropped 5 bases, with 21 bases sitting between them. This CDR3 contains 16 residues. The CDR3 loop reads CASSPRSWQGGYGYTF. CDR3 bases: TGTGCCAGTAGTCCTAGGTCGTGGCAGGGTGGATATGGCTACACCTTC. Based on the CDR3 plus reference TRBV19 and TRBJ1-2, the full variable domain is DGGITQSPKYLFRKEGQNVTLSCEQNLNHDAMYWYRQDPGQGLRLIYYSQIVNDFQKGDIAEGYSVSREKKESFPLTVTSAQKNPTAFYLCASSPRSWQGGYGYTFGSGTRLTVV.

The chain is built from TRBV5-1 and TRBJ2-7; D is possibly TRBD2 (6 bases). Trimming pared 3 bases from V and 5 bases from J, leaving 9 bases between. This CDR3 has 12 residues. CDR1 is SGHRS and CDR2 is YFSETQ in the germline V gene. The CDR3 DNA sequence: TGCGCCAGCAGCTCGGAGGGCCACGAGCAGTACTTC. Its translation: CASSSEGHEQYF.

This chain links TRBV10-2 with TRBJ2-5; 13 bases align to TRBD2. This CDR3 is built from 14 residues. V dropped 6 bases and J dropped 2; count of bases not matched to a gene: 0. Germline-derived CDR1 and CDR2 are WSHSY and SAAADI. This CDR3 is CASRLAGGQETQYF. The CDR3 DNA sequence: TGCGCCAGCAGACTAGCGGGGGGGCAAGAGACCCAGTACTTC.

V usage is TRBV5-4 and J usage is TRBJ1-5; D remains unclear. The CDR3 is made up of 14 amino acids. The germline V and J ends were trimmed by 4 bases and 0 bases, with 8 bases remaining between them. Germline assignment: CDR1 SGHNT and CDR2 YYREEE (reference sequence). The CDR3 loop reads CASSAGISNQPQHF. The CDR3 nucleotides read TGTGCCAGCAGCGCGGGGATTAGCAATCAGCCCCAGCATTTT.

This chain uses TRBV19 with TRBJ1-1, with D possibly matching TRBD1 (6 bases). The CDR3 runs 17 residues. Germline CDR1 and CDR2: LNHDA and SQIVND (reference sequence). Deletions cut 4 bases from V and 4 bases from J, with 22 bases between. As DNA, the CDR3 is TGTGCCAGTAGTACCTTGTTGGGAGGGGGTTCGAGCACTGAAGCTTTCTTT. Protein: CASSTLLGGGSSTEAFF.

This clone is a singleton in its sample. This chain links TRBV27 with TRBJ1-1; a weak D match, TRBD1 (5 bases). The CDR3 runs to 15 residues. Trimming took 6 bases from V and 2 from J, leaving 16 bases between them. The V gene's germline CDR1 is MNHEY and CDR2 SMNVEV (reference sequence). This CDR3 reads CASSPLGRTNTEAFF. CDR3 DNA sequence: TGTGCCAGCAGCCCCCTAGGACGGACAAACACTGAAGCTTTCTTT.

The V gene is TRBV2, the J gene TRBJ1-1; 10 bases are a match to TRBD1. Per the germline V gene, CDR1 is SNHLY and CDR2 is FYNNEI. The CDR3 spans 14 residues. V lost 5 bases to trimming and J lost 8 bases; unmatched junction nucleotides: 8. CDR3 region: CASSFLGQGTEAFF. The CDR3 DNA reads TGTGCCAGCAGTTTCCTGGGACAGGGGACCGAAGCTTTCTTT. Full variable domain (outside the CDR3, taken from reference TRBV2 and TRBJ1-1): EPEVTQTPSHQVTQMGQEVILRCVPISNHLYFYWYRQILGQKVEFLVSFYNNEISEKSEIFDDQFSVERPDGSNFTLKIRSTKLEDSAMYFCASSFLGQGTEAFFGQGTRLTVV.

The chain employs TRBV7-9 and TRBJ2-1; 9 bases fit TRBD2. This CDR3 region has 16 residues. V shed 5 bases, J shed 12 bases, and the junction held 17 bases outside the gene matches. Germline V gene data show CDR1 as SEHNR and CDR2 as FQNEAQ (reference sequence). The CDR3 region is CASSPTLAGGPRRQFF. The CDR3 DNA sequence: TGTGCCAGCAGCCCCACTCTCGCGGGGGGGCCGAGGAGGCAGTTCTTC. Variable domain in full (rest from reference TRBV7-9 and TRBJ2-1): DTGVSQNPRHKITKRGQNVTFRCDPISEHNRLYWYRQTLGQGPEFLTYFQNEAQLEKSRLLSDRFSAERPKGSFSTLEIQRTEQGDSAMYLCASSPTLAGGPRRQFFGPGTRLTVL.

This clone was counted a few times. V and J are TRBV9 and TRBJ1-1; tentative D call: TRBD1 (6 bases). Germline values: CDR1 SGDLS, CDR2 YYNGEE. V lost 3 bases to trimming and J lost 4 bases, with 16 bases between them. The CDR3 totals 15 residues. As DNA, the CDR3 is TGTGCCAGCAGCGCACAGGGTTTGCCGGGCACTGAAGCTTTCTTT. Translation gives CASSAQGLPGTEAFF.

Here the CDR3 reads CASSDWGGGETQYF. The CDR3 bases are TGTGCCAGCAGTGATTGGGGGGGCGGGGAGACCCAGTACTTC. The rearrangement links TRBV6-1 to TRBJ2-5; the D gene is possibly TRBD2 (7 bases). The V end lost 3 bases, the J end lost 5 bases, and 13 bases lay between the germline ends. The CDR3 runs 14 residues. Germline CDR1 reads MNHNS; CDR2 reads SASEGT.

The V call is TRBV7-2, the J call TRBJ2-5, with a tentative D call TRBD1 (5 bases). Germline CDR1 is SGHTA and CDR2 is FQGNSA. V was trimmed by 3 bases and J by 2 bases, leaving 13 bases between them. The CDR3 spans 15 residues. Written as DNA, the CDR3 is TGTGCCAGCAGCTTTCGACAGCCCCCTCAAGAGACCCAGTACTTC. It encodes CASSFRQPPQETQYF. The whole variable domain, remainder taken from reference TRBV7-2 and TRBJ2-5, is GAGVSQSPSNKVTEKGKDVELRCDPISGHTALYWYRQSLGQGLEFLIYFQGNSAPDKSGLPSDRFSAERTGGSVSTLTIQRTQQEDSAVYLCASSFRQPPQETQYFGPGTRLLVL.

The chain is built from TRBV6-2 or TRBV6-3 and TRBJ2-1; tentatively, D is TRBD2 (5 bases). Trimming shortened V by 2 bases and J by 2 bases, and 13 bases separated the two germline ends. Germline V gene sequence: CDR1 MNHEY, CDR2 SVGEGT. The CDR3 extends over 16 amino acids. CDR3 residues: CASSYTIGETYNEQFF. CDR3 sequence (DNA): TGTGCCAGCAGTTACACCATCGGGGAAACCTACAATGAGCAGTTCTTC.

The rearrangement joins TRBV25-1 to TRBJ1-3; D remains unclear. The CDR3 is 17 amino acids. The germline V and J ends were trimmed by 2 bases and 0 bases, with 14 bases remaining between them. Germline V gives CDR1 MGHDK, CDR2 SYGVNS. The CDR3 loop reads CASSEMSAGYSGNTIYF. CDR3 in DNA: TGTGCCAGCAGTGAAATGAGTGCGGGGTACTCTGGAAACACCATATATTTT.

This rearrangement joins TRBV27 to TRBJ2-1, with TRBD2 identical over 8 bases. Trimming removed 8 bases from V and 3 bases from J; junction bases left unmatched: 6. CDR3 length: 14 amino acids. Germline CDR1 is MNHEY and CDR2 is SMNVEV (reference sequence). CDR3: CASGPAGDYNEQFF. CDR3 nucleotides: TGTGCCAGCGGACCAGCGGGAGACTACAATGAGCAGTTCTTC.

This chain connects TRBV19 to TRBJ2-7, with D possibly being TRBD1 (6 bases). The length of the CDR3 is 12 residues. Germline CDR1 and CDR2: LNHDA and SQIVND (reference sequence). Trimming took off 3 bases at V and 6 bases at J, with 9 bases between the two ends. DNA for the CDR3: TGTGCCAGTAGTATCGCAGGGGCCGAGCAGTACTTC. Its translation: CASSIAGAEQYF.

This sequence joins TRBV7-6 and TRBJ1-4; a weak D match, TRBD1 (6 bases). Germline lookup yields CDR1 SGHVS and CDR2 FNYEAQ. CDR3 length: 13 residues. With 7 bases removed from V and 8 bases from J, the gap between germline ends came to 14 bases. CDR3 loop: CASTPGGAEKLFF. Written as DNA, the CDR3 is TGTGCCAGCACCCCTGGGGGGGCCGAAAAACTGTTTTTT.

The chain is built from TRBV19 and TRBJ2-2; 10 nucleotides match TRBD1. Trimming removed 6 bases from V and 7 bases from J; junction bases left unmatched: 11. This CDR3 region has 16 residues. Germline lookup yields CDR1 LNHDA and CDR2 SQIVND (reference sequence). As DNA, the CDR3 is TGTGCCAGTAGAGCGCCGGGACAGGGGACTGACGGGGAGCTGTTTTTT. Its protein product is CASRAPGQGTDGELFF. Full variable domain (missing parts from reference TRBV19 and TRBJ2-2): DGGITQSPKYLFRKEGQNVTLSCEQNLNHDAMYWYRQDPGQGLRLIYYSQIVNDFQKGDIAEGYSVSREKKESFPLTVTSAQKNPTAFYLCASRAPGQGTDGELFFGEGSRLTVL.

The rearrangement links TRBV24-1 to TRBJ2-3, with 9 bases identical to TRBD1. The germline V gene encodes CDR1 KGHDR and CDR2 SFDVKD. The CDR3 length is 18 residues. J lost 6 bases, V lost 0 bases, and 12 bases had no gene match. CDR3 in DNA: TGTGCCACCAGTGATTTGATGGGGGGGGGACAGGGTTCGGATACGCAGTATTTT. Protein: CATSDLMGGGQGSDTQYF.

This chain joins TRBV10-1 and TRBJ2-7; a weak D match, TRBD1 (5 bases). With 3 bases removed from V and 2 bases from J, the gap between germline ends came to 8 bases. The length of the CDR3 is 13 residues. Germline V gives CDR1 WNHNN, CDR2 SYGVQD (reference sequence). The DNA of the CDR3 is TGCGCCAGCAGTGACAAAGGGGCCTACGAGCAGTACTTC. It is translated as CASSDKGAYEQYF.

This rearrangement joins TRBV11-2 to TRBJ1-3, with D possibly matching TRBD1 (5 bases). Germline V gene data show CDR1 as SGHAT and CDR2 as FQNNGV. This CDR3 is 16 amino acids long. Trimming removed 0 bases at V and 1 base at J, with 10 bases between. For the CDR3, the DNA is TGTGCCAGCAGCTTAGATGGTCCAGGGTCTGGAAACACCATATATTTT. Amino acids: CASSLDGPGSGNTIYF.

This chain connects TRBV30 to TRBJ1-1, with a tentative D call TRBD1 (5 bases). With 0 bases removed from V and 1 base from J, the gap between germline ends came to 9 bases. This CDR3 comprises 14 residues. CDR1 and CDR2 from the germline V gene are GTSNPN and SVGIG (reference sequence). In DNA form, the CDR3 reads TGTGCCTGGAGTGTACCTGGGGCGAACACTGAAGCTTTCTTT. It is translated as CAWSVPGANTEAFF.

The chain is built from TRBV7-9 and TRBJ1-6; TRBD1 matches 8 bases. From germline, CDR1 is SEHNR and CDR2 FQNEAQ (reference sequence). V shed 3 bases and J 7 bases; nucleotides not matched to a gene: 2. The CDR3 sequence is 14 residues long. The CDR3 is CASSLTGDNSPLHF. The CDR3 DNA reads as TGTGCCAGCAGCTTGACAGGGGACAATTCACCCCTCCACTTT.

The genes are TRBV3-1 (or the pseudogene TRBV3-2) and TRBJ2-2, with D possibly matching TRBD1 (5 bases). The CDR3 contains 17 residues. Germline CDR1 and CDR2: LGHDT and YNNKEL (reference sequence). The V end lost 4 bases, the J end lost 8 bases, and 23 bases lay between the germline ends. Here the CDR3 DNA reads TGTGCCAGCAGCCTGTATAGTGGGGCTGGGAAACGAGGGGAGCTGTTTTTT. Translating gives CASSLYSGAGKRGELFF.

This rearrangement joins TRBV12-1 to TRBJ1-4; the table gives TRBD1 as D, unverified against the DNA. TRBV12-1 is a listed pseudogene. This CDR3 has 14 amino acids. Here the CDR3 DNA reads TGTGCCAGCAGCCCGGGACAGATTAATGAAAAACTGTTTTTT. This translates into CASSPGQINEKLFF.